These T cell receptor beta chains were read from a single sample in a study of T cell changes during pregnancy in multiple sclerosis. The protocol was immunoSEQ multiplex PCR, while the TCRdb copy is restricted to in-frame clones and leaves out a portion. The data show tens of thousands of clones, with 70% to 90% seen just once and 5% to 7.5% held by the top ten. The sequenced sample was CD8+ T cells from peripheral blood mononuclear cells, obtained in the second trimester of pregnancy. Receptors originate from a female donor with multiple sclerosis, enrolled in a pregnancy study. Each CDR3 is given with its conserved first and last residue. The order of the fields is V gene, J gene, D gene, CDR3 DNA, CDR3 protein. D genes are given only for firm matches.

V: TRBV6-6
J: TRBJ1-1
D: TRBD1
DNA: TGTGCCAGCAGCCATAGACAGGGGGCTTTCTTT
CDR3: CASSHRQGAFF

V: TRBV28
J: TRBJ1-1
D: NA
DNA: TGTGCCAGCAGTTACCCACCTCGAGCCCTCACTGAAGCTTTCTTT
CDR3: CASSYPPRALTEAFF

V: TRBV28
J: TRBJ2-7
D: NA
DNA: TGTGCCAGCACCTTACTAGCAGACTCCTACGAGCAGTACTTC
CDR3: CASTLLADSYEQYF

V: TRBV4-1
J: TRBJ1-1
D: TRBD1
DNA: TGCGCCAGCAGCACGACAGGGATAAACACTGAAGCTTTCTTT
CDR3: CASSTTGINTEAFF

V: TRBV10-3
J: TRBJ1-4
D: TRBD1
DNA: TGTGCCATCCGACAGGACAGGGTTGAAAAACTGTTTTTT
CDR3: CAIRQDRVEKLFF

V: TRBV14
J: TRBJ2-5
D: NA
DNA: TGTGCCAGCAGCCAAGTCGGTAGACTAGGAGAGACCCAGTACTTC
CDR3: CASSQVGRLGETQYF

V: TRBV10-3
J: TRBJ1-5
D: NA
DNA: TGTGCCATCAGTGAGAGTGGACCAGGGAATCAGCCCCAGCATTTT
CDR3: CAISESGPGNQPQHF

V: TRBV5-4
J: TRBJ2-1
D: NA
DNA: TGTGCCATAATAGCGGAGAGCAATGAGCAGTTCTTC
CDR3: CAIIAESNEQFF

V: TRBV5-6
J: TRBJ1-2
D: NA
DNA: TGTGCCAGCAGCTTGGTAAATAGGAGAGACTATGGCTACACCTTC
CDR3: CASSLVNRRDYGYTF

V: TRBV9
J: TRBJ1-2
D: NA
DNA: TGTGCCAGCAGCGTAACACACGACAGACTCTATGGCTACACCTTC
CDR3: CASSVTHDRLYGYTF

V: TRBV29-1
J: TRBJ1-2
D: NA
DNA: TGCAGCGTTGAAGATGGTGCGGGAGCTAAGGGCTATGGCTACACCTTC
CDR3: CSVEDGAGAKGYGYTF

V: TRBV28
J: TRBJ2-1
D: TRBD1
DNA: TGTGCCAGCAGTTTAGGGAGGGGGGGGACAGGGGAGGGTCGCAATGAGCAGTTCTTC
CDR3: CASSLGRGGTGEGRNEQFF

V: TRBV5-1
J: TRBJ2-7
D: NA
DNA: TGCGCCAGCAGCTTGACAGGGTCCGAGCAGTACTTC
CDR3: CASSLTGSEQYF

V: TRBV29-1
J: TRBJ2-7
D: TRBD1
DNA: TGCAGCGTTGAAGATTACGGACAGGGGACAAGCGAGCAGTACTTC
CDR3: CSVEDYGQGTSEQYF